This T cell receptor beta chain derives from a study of T cells in localized non-small cell lung cancer. As for this clone: What it binds is not known.

CDR3 size: 17 residues. The trim removed 3 bases at V and 0 bases at J, leaving 4 bases unmatched. Germline assignment: CDR1 SGHDT and CDR2 YYEEEE. Clones were read by immunoSEQ multiplex PCR, and TCRdb kept only the in-frame ones, dropping some. The repertoire holds 11,000 or so clones, with over 65% as singletons. Study-level results: Appearances in adjacent lung were noted for a median approximately 58 of the top 100 tumor clones. The highest T cell clonality was in uninvolved adjacent lung, above tumor. Because sequencing included only one region (of the tumor), heterogeneity remains possible. Overall survival was longer when the density of T cells in the blood was higher.

The sample here was peripheral blood, taken before any cancer treatment. The receptor comes from a male donor aged 60 or older with stage I lung adenocarcinoma. The chain couples TRBV5-6 to TRBJ1-6, with 9 bases that match TRBD1. The CDR3 region has the DNA TGTGCCAGCAGCTCAGACAGGGGGAGCTCCTATAATTCACCCCTCCACTTT. This translates into CASSSDRGSSYNSPLHF.